This is a list of T cell receptor beta chains from one sample in a study of blood T cell repertoires in COVID-19. Data came from immunoSEQ multiplex PCR; TCRdb stores just in-frame clones and leaves some out. The sample consists of under 15,000 clones, 65% to 90% of them appearing once. Sequenced input: peripheral blood. The receptor set was obtained from a man aged 40-55 years with active or convalescent COVID-19. CDR3s include the opening cysteine and the closing phenylalanine or tryptophan.

length: 18
V: TRBV29-1
J: TRBJ2-7
CDR3: CSVVPGTGGLAGLYEQYF

length: 13
V: TRBV6-1
J: TRBJ2-2
CDR3: CASSEAGGVGLFF

length: 15
V: TRBV3-1/TRBV3-2
J: TRBJ1-2
CDR3: CASSLMTGGDYGYTF

length: 15
V: TRBV7-8
J: TRBJ2-5
CDR3: CASSLASSGSGTQYF

length: 19
V: TRBV7-6
J: TRBJ2-1
CDR3: CASSPLPQGGAMGYNEQFF

length: 14
V: TRBV9
J: TRBJ1-2
CDR3: CASSVDRDSGGYTF

length: 19
V: TRBV28
J: TRBJ2-7
CDR3: CASSLYGTGTSGGPSEQYF

length: 16
V: TRBV19
J: TRBJ2-3
CDR3: CASSIRGQGAEDTQYF

length: 13
V: TRBV11-3
J: TRBJ1-5
CDR3: CASSFDTNQPQHF

length: 16
V: TRBV4-1
J: TRBJ1-5
CDR3: CASSQVAQTGNQPQHF

length: 13
V: TRBV7-8
J: TRBJ2-7
CDR3: CASSLSGSNEQYF

length: 15
V: TRBV25-1
J: TRBJ1-5
CDR3: CASSEDGDSNQPQHF

length: 13
V: TRBV5-8
J: TRBJ1-1
CDR3: CASSFPQNTEAFF